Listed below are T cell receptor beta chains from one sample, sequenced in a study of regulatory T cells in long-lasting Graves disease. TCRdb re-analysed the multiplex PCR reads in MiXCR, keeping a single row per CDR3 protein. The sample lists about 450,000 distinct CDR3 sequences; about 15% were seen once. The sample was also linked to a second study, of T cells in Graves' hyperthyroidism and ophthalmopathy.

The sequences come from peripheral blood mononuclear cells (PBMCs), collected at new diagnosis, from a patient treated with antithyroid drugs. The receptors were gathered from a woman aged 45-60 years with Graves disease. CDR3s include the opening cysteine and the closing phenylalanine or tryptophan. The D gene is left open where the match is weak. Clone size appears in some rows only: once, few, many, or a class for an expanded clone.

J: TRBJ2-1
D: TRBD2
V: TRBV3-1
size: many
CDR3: CASSQVAGIPNEQFF
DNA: TGTGCCAGCAGCCAGGTAGCGGGTATACCGAATGAGCAGTTCTTC

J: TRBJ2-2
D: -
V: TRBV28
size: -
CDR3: CASSPGPKILFF
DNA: TGTGCCAGCAGCCCCGGCCCTAAGATTCTGTTTTTT

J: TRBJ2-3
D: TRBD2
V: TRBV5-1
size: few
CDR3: CASSGVAGLDTQYF
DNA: TGCGCCAGCAGCGGAGTAGCGGGATTAGATACGCAGTATTTT

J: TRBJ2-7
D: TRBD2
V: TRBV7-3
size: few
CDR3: CASSLSGSQDEQYF
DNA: TGTGCCAGCAGCCTTAGCGGGAGTCAAGACGAGCAGTACTTC

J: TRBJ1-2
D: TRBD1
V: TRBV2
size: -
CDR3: CASTSPFDRADGYTF
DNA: TGTGCCAGCACCTCACCCTTCGACAGGGCCGATGGCTACACCTTC

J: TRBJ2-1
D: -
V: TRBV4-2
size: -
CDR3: CASSQAWSRSYNEQFF
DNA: TGTGCCAGCAGCCAAGCCTGGAGTAGGTCCTACAATGAGCAGTTCTTC

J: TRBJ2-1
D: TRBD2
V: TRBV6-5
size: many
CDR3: CASSYRSGGPGNEQFF
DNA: TGTGCCAGCAGTTACCGCTCGGGAGGGCCAGGCAATGAGCAGTTCTTC

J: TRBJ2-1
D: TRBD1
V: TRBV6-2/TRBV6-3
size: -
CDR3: CASRRGQGFYNEQFF
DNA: TGTGCCAGCAGAAGAGGACAGGGATTCTACAATGAGCAGTTCTTC

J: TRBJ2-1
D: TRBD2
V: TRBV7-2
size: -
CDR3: CASSLVAGSGRPNEQFF
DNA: TGTGCCAGCAGCTTAGTTGCTGGTAGCGGGAGGCCGAATGAGCAGTTCTTC

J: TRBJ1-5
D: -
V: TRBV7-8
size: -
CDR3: CASSSPPGEVGQPQHF
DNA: TGTGCCAGCAGCTCCCCTCCGGGGGAGGTCGGTCAGCCCCAGCATTTT

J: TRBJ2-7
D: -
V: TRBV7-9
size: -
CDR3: CASSLEADGIEQYF
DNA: TGTGCCAGCAGCTTAGAAGCGGACGGGATAGAGCAGTACTTC

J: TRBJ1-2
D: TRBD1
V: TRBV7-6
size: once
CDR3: CASSFSQGANYGYTF
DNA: TGTGCCAGCAGCTTTTCGCAGGGGGCAAACTATGGCTACACCTTC

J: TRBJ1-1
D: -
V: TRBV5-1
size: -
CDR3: CASTVQDLNTEAFF
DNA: TGCGCCAGCACGGTACAGGATTTGAACACTGAAGCTTTCTTT

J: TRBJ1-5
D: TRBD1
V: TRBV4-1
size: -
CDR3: CASSQGSVRGLNQPQHF
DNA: TGCGCCAGCAGCCAAGGTAGTGTTAGGGGGCTCAATCAGCCCCAGCATTTT

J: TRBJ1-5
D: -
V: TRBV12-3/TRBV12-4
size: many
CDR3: CASSLLKNQPQHF
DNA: TGTGCCAGCAGTTTATTGAAAAATCAGCCCCAGCATTTT

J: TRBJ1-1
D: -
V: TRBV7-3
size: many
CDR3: CASSAMGQNTEAFF
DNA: TGTGCCAGCAGCGCAATGGGCCAGAACACTGAAGCTTTCTTT

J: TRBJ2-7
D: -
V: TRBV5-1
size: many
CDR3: CASSLELGQMYEQYF
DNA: TGCGCCAGCAGCTTGGAACTCGGACAGATGTACGAGCAGTACTTC

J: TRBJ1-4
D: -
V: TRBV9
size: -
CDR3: CASSVTTSLGEKLFF
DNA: TGTGCCAGCAGCGTAACGACAAGCCTCGGAGAAAAACTGTTTTTT

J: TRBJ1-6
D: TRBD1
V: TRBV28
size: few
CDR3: CASSSTAGTGSDSPLHF
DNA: TGTGCCAGCAGTTCAACGGCCGGGACAGGGTCTGATTCACCCCTCCACTTT

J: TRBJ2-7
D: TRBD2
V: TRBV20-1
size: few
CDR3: CSARWASGRSDEQYF
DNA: TGCAGTGCTAGATGGGCTAGCGGGAGATCGGACGAGCAGTACTTC

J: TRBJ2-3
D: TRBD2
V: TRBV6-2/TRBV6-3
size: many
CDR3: CASSYPARGLADLTDTQYF
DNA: TGTGCCAGCAGTTACCCCGCCAGAGGACTAGCGGACCTCACAGATACGCAGTATTTT

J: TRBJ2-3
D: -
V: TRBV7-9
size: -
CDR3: CASSFRADTRCF
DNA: TGTGCCAGCAGCTTTCGGGCGGATACGCGGTGTTTT

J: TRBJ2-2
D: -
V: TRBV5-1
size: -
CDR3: CASSFGGFNTGELFF
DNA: TGCGCCAGCAGCTTCGGGGGCTTTAACACCGGGGAGCTGTTTTTT

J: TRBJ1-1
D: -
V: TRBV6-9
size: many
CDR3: CASSYDRSLEAFF
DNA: TGTGCCAGCAGTTATGACAGGTCTTTAGAAGCTTTCTTT

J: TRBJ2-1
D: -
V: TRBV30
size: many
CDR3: CAWSGFALVVDYEQFF
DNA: TGTGCCTGGAGTGGTTTTGCTCTAGTTGTGGATTATGAGCAGTTCTTC

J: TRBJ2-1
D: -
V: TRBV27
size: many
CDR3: CASTTVGVSYNEQFF
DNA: TGTGCCAGTACAACCGTGGGGGTCTCCTACAATGAGCAGTTCTTC

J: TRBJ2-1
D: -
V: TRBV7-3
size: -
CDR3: CASSSSPSGPLSYNEQFF
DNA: TGTGCCAGCAGCTCGTCTCCGAGCGGGCCCCTCTCCTACAATGAGCAGTTCTTC

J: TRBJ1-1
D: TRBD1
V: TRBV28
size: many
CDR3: CASSLPGTANTEAFF
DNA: TGTGCCAGCAGTTTACCCGGGACAGCGAACACTGAAGCTTTCTTT

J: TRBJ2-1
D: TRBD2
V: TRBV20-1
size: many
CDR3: CSATGTSGSYEQFF
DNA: TGCAGTGCAACCGGGACTAGCGGGAGCTATGAGCAGTTCTTC

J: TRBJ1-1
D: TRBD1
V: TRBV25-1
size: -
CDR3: CASSESPDRGRRAFF
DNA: TGTGCCAGCAGTGAATCTCCGGACAGGGGGCGCAGAGCTTTCTTT

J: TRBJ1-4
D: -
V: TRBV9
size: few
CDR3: CASSVAPTNEKLFF
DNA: TGTGCCAGCAGCGTCGCCCCAACTAATGAAAAACTGTTTTTT

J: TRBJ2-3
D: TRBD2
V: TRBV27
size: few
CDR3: CASSFSSGRGDTQYF
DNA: TGTGCCAGCAGTTTTTCTAGCGGGAGGGGAGATACGCAGTATTTT

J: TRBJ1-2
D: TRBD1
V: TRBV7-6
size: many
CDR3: CASSSKAGGYGYTF
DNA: TGTGCCAGCAGCTCTAAGGCAGGGGGCTATGGCTACACCTTC

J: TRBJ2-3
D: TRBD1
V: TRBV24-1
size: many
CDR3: CATSDNYPDRGNTDTQYF
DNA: TGTGCCACCAGTGATAACTACCCAGACAGGGGAAACACAGATACGCAGTATTTT

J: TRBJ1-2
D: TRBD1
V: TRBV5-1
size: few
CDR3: CASSLAGTGNYGYTF
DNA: TGCGCCAGCAGCTTGGCCGGGACAGGGAACTATGGCTACACCTTC

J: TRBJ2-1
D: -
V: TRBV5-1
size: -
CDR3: CASSLTGYNEQSF
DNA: TGCGCCAGCAGCTTGACGGGATACAATGAGCAGTCCTTC

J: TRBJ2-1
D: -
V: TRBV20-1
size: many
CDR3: CSARDKEREQFF
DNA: TGCAGTGCTAGAGACAAGGAGCGGGAGCAGTTCTTC

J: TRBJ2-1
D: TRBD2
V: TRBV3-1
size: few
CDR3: CASSPGLAEGGNEQFF
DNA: TGTGCCAGCAGCCCGGGACTAGCGGAGGGGGGAAATGAGCAGTTCTTC

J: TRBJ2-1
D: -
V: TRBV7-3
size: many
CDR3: CASSSEPGLSSYNEQFF
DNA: TGTGCCAGCAGCTCAGAACCGGGACTTAGCTCCTACAATGAGCAGTTCTTC

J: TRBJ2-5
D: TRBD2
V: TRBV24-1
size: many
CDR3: CATSVGGRQETQYF
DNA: TGTGCCACCAGTGTCGGGGGGAGGCAAGAGACCCAGTACTTC

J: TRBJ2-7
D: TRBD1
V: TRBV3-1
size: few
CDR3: CASSRRQGRNEQYF
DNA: TGTGCCAGCAGTCGGCGACAGGGTCGGAACGAGCAGTACTTC

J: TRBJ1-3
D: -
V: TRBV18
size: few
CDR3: CASSPPGRSGNTIYF
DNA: TGTGCCAGCTCACCACCGGGCAGATCTGGAAACACCATATATTTT

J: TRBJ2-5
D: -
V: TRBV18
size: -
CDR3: CASSPSSEETQYF
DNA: TGTGCCAGCTCACCGTCGAGCGAGGAGACCCAGTACTTC

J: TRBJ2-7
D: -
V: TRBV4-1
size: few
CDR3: CASSRSGGNYEQYF
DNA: TGCGCCAGCAGCCGCTCTGGCGGCAACTACGAGCAGTACTTC

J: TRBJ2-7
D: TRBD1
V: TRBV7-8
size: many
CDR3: CASSSTGQGVHEQYF
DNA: TGTGCCAGCAGCTCAACGGGACAGGGGGTCCACGAGCAGTACTTC

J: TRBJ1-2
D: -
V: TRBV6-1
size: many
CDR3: CASSDLTVNYGYTF
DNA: TGTGCCAGCAGTGACTTGACAGTTAACTATGGCTACACCTTC

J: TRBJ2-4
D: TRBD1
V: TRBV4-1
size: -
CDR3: CASSQEDRGQNIQYF
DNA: TGCGCCAGCAGCCAAGAGGACAGGGGTCAAAACATTCAGTACTTC

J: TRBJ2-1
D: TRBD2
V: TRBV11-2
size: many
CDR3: CASSLEGSGSIYNEQFF
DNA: TGTGCCAGCAGCTTAGAGGGTAGCGGGAGCATCTACAATGAGCAGTTCTTC

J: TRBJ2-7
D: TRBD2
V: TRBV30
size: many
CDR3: CAWTGLAGGEGF
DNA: TGTGCCTGGACCGGACTAGCGGGAGGAGAAGGGTTC